These 20 T cell receptor beta chains share one sample of origin, sequenced in a study of blood T cell repertoires in COVID-19. Only in-frame clones appear in the TCRdb table, and some are missing; sequencing was by immunoSEQ multiplex PCR. Of 370,000 or so clones in the sample, around 87% are singletons; the top ten hold 1.3%. The sample taken for sequencing was PBMCs or T cells enriched from blood (not recorded which). All receptors come from a man aged 25 to 45 who had recovered from COVID-19.

The gene calls are TRBV5-1 and TRBJ1-1; no firm D call. Trimming removed 3 bases at V and 4 bases at J, with 13 bases between. Germline-derived CDR1 and CDR2 are SGHRS and YFSETQ. The CDR3 spans 14 residues. The CDR3 DNA reads TGCGCCAGCAGCTCCTCGAGGGAGGGCACTGAAGCTTTCTTT. Its translation is CASSSSREGTEAFF.

The CDR3 DNA is TGTGCCAGCAGCCCTAGGACAGGCATCTATAGCAATCAGCCCCAGCATTTT. This encodes CASSPRTGIYSNQPQHF. V and J are TRBV7-8 and TRBJ1-5; 7 bases line up with TRBD1. CDR3 length: 17 amino acids. From germline, CDR1 is SGHVS and CDR2 FQNEAQ. The junction had 10 bases not matched to a gene; V was cut back by 5 bases and J by 0 bases.

V gene TRBV5-1 combines with J gene TRBJ1-6, with a weak D call TRBD1 (6 bases). In germline, CDR1 is SGHRS, CDR2 YFSETQ. V dropped 0 bases and J dropped 8 bases, with 18 bases sitting between them. CDR3 size: 17 residues. Here the CDR3 reads CASSLVPQDRLDSPLHF. The CDR3 DNA is TGCGCCAGCAGCTTGGTCCCACAAGACAGGTTAGATTCACCCCTCCACTTT.

V gene TRBV14 combines with J gene TRBJ1-1, with a possible D match to TRBD1 (5 bases). V lost 0 bases, J lost 11 bases, and 16 bases lay in between. This CDR3 spans 14 amino acids. Germline V gives CDR1 SGHDN, CDR2 FVKESK. In nucleotides, the CDR3 is TGTGCCAGCAGCCAAGATCGGGCAGGGTTTGAGGCTTTCTTT. Protein: CASSQDRAGFEAFF.

The chain carries TRBV2 and TRBJ1-1, with 9 bases matching TRBD1. Unmatched junction bases numbered 12, after V lost 11 bases and J lost 5 bases. Per germline, CDR1 SNHLY and CDR2 FYNNEI. The length of the CDR3 is 14 residues. DNA for the CDR3: TGTGCCCGCAACAGGGGGCTCGGAGAGACTGAAGCTTTCTTT. Translating gives CARNRGLGETEAFF.

This chain joins TRBV20-1 and TRBJ2-1; D is unclear. The CDR3 length is 11 residues. Germline V CDR1 and CDR2: DFQATT, SNEGSKA (reference sequence). V was clipped by 3 bases and J by 12 bases, with 12 bases between them. The CDR3 region is CSASLTSRQFF. The CDR3 bases are TGCAGTGCTAGCTTAACCTCGCGGCAGTTCTTC.

This clone was seen a single time. The chain combines TRBV9 with TRBJ1-4, with TRBD1 matching 9 bases. With V trimmed by 0 bases and J by 10 bases, 4 bases remained unmatched. The CDR3 is made up of 14 amino acids. Germline-derived CDR1 and CDR2 are SGDLS and YYNGEE. The chain's CDR3 is CASSVGTGEVKLFF. CDR3 DNA sequence: TGTGCCAGCAGCGTAGGGACAGGGGAGGTAAAACTGTTTTTT.

The rearrangement joins TRBV5-1 to TRBJ1-2; TRBD1 aligns across 7 bases. Germline assignment: CDR1 SGHRS and CDR2 YFSETQ. V shed 2 bases, J shed 6 bases, and the junction held 4 bases outside the gene matches. The CDR3 has 13 residues. CDR3: CASSFGGTDGYTF. CDR3 nucleotides: TGCGCCAGCAGCTTCGGCGGGACAGATGGCTACACCTTC.

The chain combines TRBV19 with TRBJ2-2; D is possibly TRBD1 (5 bases). Germline CDR1 reads LNHDA; CDR2 reads SQIVND (reference sequence). V dropped 2 bases and J dropped 4 bases, with 14 bases sitting between them. CDR3 length: 16 residues. The CDR3 nucleotides read TGTGCCAGTAGTATATTTGACAGCACGTTCACCGGGGAGCTGTTTTTT. This translates into CASSIFDSTFTGELFF.

This clone was recorded only once. CDR3 in DNA: TGTGCCACCTTTCAGGGGGCCTATGGCTACACCTTC. This gives the protein CATFQGAYGYTF. This sequence joins TRBV3-1 (or the pseudogene TRBV3-2) and TRBJ1-2; 8 positions match TRBD1. V was clipped by 10 bases and J by 4 bases; unmatched bases: 5. Germline values: CDR1 LGHDT, CDR2 YNNKEL (reference sequence). There are 12 residues in the CDR3.

V is TRBV3-1 (or the pseudogene TRBV3-2) and J is TRBJ2-3; no clear D gene. This CDR3 has 12 residues. The V end lost 1 base, the J end lost 8 bases, and 7 bases lay between the germline ends. Germline V CDR1 and CDR2: LGHDT, YNNKEL (reference sequence). The CDR3: CASSQGVGTQYF. The DNA of the CDR3 is TGTGCCAGCAGCCAAGGTGTCGGTACGCAGTATTTT.

This clone was seen more than once but under ten times. The chain has TRBV5-4 and TRBJ2-6; D gene ambiguous. Looked up from germline, CDR1 is SGHNT and CDR2 is YYREEE (reference sequence). This CDR3 region has 16 residues. With 1 base removed from V and 0 bases from J, the gap between germline ends came to 8 bases. This CDR3 reads CASSLPGDSGANVLTF. The CDR3 coding sequence is TGTGCCAGCAGCTTGCCAGGTGACTCTGGGGCCAACGTCCTGACTTTC.

The V and J genes are TRBV10-3 and TRBJ2-2; TRBD1 aligns across 8 bases. The germline V gene encodes CDR1 ENHRY and CDR2 SYGVKD. The V segment lost 6 bases and the J segment 0 bases; nucleotides outside the gene matches: 3. The CDR3 is made up of 15 amino acids. The CDR3 spells CAISPGQANTGELFF. CDR3 nucleotide sequence: TGTGCCATCAGCCCGGGACAGGCGAACACCGGGGAGCTGTTTTTT.

This chain joins TRBV5-1 and TRBJ2-4; D unresolved. The V gene lost 3 bases and the J gene lost 7 bases, with 14 bases spanning the gap. Germline-derived CDR1 and CDR2 are SGHRS and YFSETQ. The CDR3 is made up of 14 amino acids. The CDR3 sequence is CASSSSEMRNIQYF. CDR3 in DNA: TGCGCCAGCAGCTCCTCGGAGATGAGGAACATTCAGTACTTC.

The rearrangement links TRBV19 to TRBJ1-1, with TRBD1 identical over 12 bases. This CDR3 region has 18 residues. With 5 bases clipped from V and 1 base from J, the junction kept 11 bases outside the gene matches. CDR1 and CDR2 (germline): LNHDA, SQIVND (reference sequence). For the CDR3, the DNA is TGTGCCAGTAGTCCCCGGGACAGGGGGCGCCGGGGGAACACTGAAGCTTTCTTT. Translating it yields CASSPRDRGRRGNTEAFF.

This chain links TRBV6-2 or TRBV6-3 with TRBJ2-5; 9 bases agree with TRBD2. This CDR3 spans 14 amino acids. The ends lost 5 bases at V and 4 bases at J; junction bases unmatched: 5. From germline, CDR1 is MNHEY and CDR2 SVGEGT. CDR3 coding DNA: TGTGCCAGCAGTCCCGGGACTAGCACAGAGACCCAGTACTTC. This gives the protein CASSPGTSTETQYF.

The CDR3 sequence is CSAAGYTEAFF. The CDR3, as DNA: TGCAGTGCCGCCGGGTACACTGAAGCTTTCTTT. V is TRBV20-1 and J is TRBJ1-1, with D uncertain. The CDR3 is made up of 11 amino acids. V was shortened by 6 bases and J by 3 bases, with 8 bases between the two germline ends. Per the germline V gene, CDR1 is DFQATT and CDR2 is SNEGSKA (reference sequence).

The chain joins TRBV7-2 to TRBJ1-2, with 12 bases matching TRBD1. The CDR3 is 16 amino acids. V shed 5 bases, J shed 8 bases, and the junction held 12 bases outside the gene matches. Germline assignment: CDR1 SGHTA and CDR2 FQGNSA. The CDR3 reads CASSRPGQGALEGYTF. Here the CDR3 DNA reads TGTGCCAGCAGCCGTCCGGGACAGGGGGCTCTAGAGGGCTACACCTTC.

The chain has TRBV25-1 and TRBJ1-2; 8 nucleotides line up with TRBD1. The junction had 2 bases not matched to a gene; V was cut back by 4 bases and J by 7 bases. Germline V gives CDR1 MGHDK, CDR2 SYGVNS. The CDR3 is 12 amino acids. As DNA, the CDR3 is TGTGCCAGCAGTGTGACAGGGGCTGGCTACACCTTC. Translation gives CASSVTGAGYTF.

V is TRBV6-1 and J is TRBJ1-1; 9 bases fit TRBD1. Trimming removed 5 bases from V and 5 bases from J; junction bases left unmatched: 12. CDR1 is MNHNS and CDR2 is SASEGT in the germline V gene. CDR3 length: 16 amino acids. CDR3 coding DNA: TGTGCCAGCAGTAAAGTACAGGGGGCCCTCGGTACTGAAGCTTTCTTT. Amino acids: CASSKVQGALGTEAFF.